This paragraph covers one T cell receptor beta chain sequence. The table came from immunoSEQ multiplex PCR; TCRdb's copy has only in-frame clones and leaves some out. This sample has over 80,000 clones, with around 81% found just once. These data come from a study of control samples from healthy donors and cancer patients. Trimming shortened V by 4 bases and J by 4 bases, and 11 bases separated the two germline ends. CDR3 length equals 13 residues. Germline V CDR1 and CDR2: SGHVS, FNYEAQ. Sequencing was done on a sample of blood. The chain joins TRBV7-6 to TRBJ2-7, with D possibly TRBD2 on 5 matching bases. The clonotype comes from a man younger than 40 in good health. The CDR3 nucleotides are TGTGCCAGCAGCTCTCCGCCGGGGTACGAGCAGTACTTC. Translated: CASSSPPGYEQYF.